Below are 10 T cell receptor beta chains sequenced from a single sample in a study of blood T cell repertoires in COVID-19. The data were produced by immunoSEQ multiplex PCR, yet TCRdb's version contains in-frame clones alone and is incomplete. The sample consists of about 200,000 clones, about 85% of them appearing once. The sequenced sample was peripheral blood. The origin of the receptors is a man aged 60 to 69 with active or convalescent COVID-19.

The genes are TRBV19 and TRBJ1-2; TRBD1 agrees at 7 bases. The V gene end was trimmed by 5 bases and the J gene end by 5 bases; junction bases not matched to a gene: 5. The CDR3 sequence is 13 residues long. In germline, CDR1 is LNHDA, CDR2 SQIVND (reference sequence). CDR3 sequence reads: CASSPWGQYGYTF. The CDR3 DNA reads TGTGCCAGTAGTCCTTGGGGACAGTATGGCTACACCTTC. The full variable domain, completed using reference TRBV19 and TRBJ1-2, is DGGITQSPKYLFRKEGQNVTLSCEQNLNHDAMYWYRQDPGQGLRLIYYSQIVNDFQKGDIAEGYSVSREKKESFPLTVTSAQKNPTAFYLCASSPWGQYGYTFGSGTRLTVV.

This clone showed up just once. The chain has TRBV7-2 and TRBJ2-1, with TRBD1 as a possible D gene (6 bases). The V gene lost 6 bases and the J gene lost 5 bases, with 11 bases spanning the gap. The CDR3 is made up of 13 amino acids. CDR1 and CDR2 (germline): SGHTA, FQGNSA. The CDR3 loop is CASSFQGNNEQFF. In DNA, the CDR3 is TGTGCCAGCAGTTTCCAGGGGAACAATGAGCAGTTCTTC.

The chain joins TRBV4-2 to TRBJ2-7; 10 nucleotides match TRBD2. V shed 4 bases, J shed 5 bases, and the junction held 8 bases outside the gene matches. Germline V gene data show CDR1 as LGHNA and CDR2 as YNFKEQ. This CDR3 has 15 residues. CDR3 DNA: TGTGCCAGCAGCCGTACCGGGACTAGCGACAACGAGCAGTACTTC. Its protein product is CASSRTGTSDNEQYF.

This clone has only one observation. CDR3 sequence: CASSIGQGVNQPQHF. Here the CDR3 DNA reads TGTGCCAGTAGCATCGGACAGGGGGTCAATCAGCCCCAGCATTTT. The chain has TRBV19 and TRBJ1-5; 10 bases are a match to TRBD1. CDR3 length equals 15 residues. V trimming: 6 bases; J trimming: 3 bases; junction bases outside the gene matches: 5. CDR1 is LNHDA and CDR2 is SQIVND in the germline V gene (reference sequence).

This clone was seen a single time. This sequence joins TRBV2 and TRBJ2-3, with 7 bases identical to TRBD2. With 4 bases clipped from V and 2 bases from J, the junction kept 6 bases outside the gene matches. Per the germline V gene, CDR1 is SNHLY and CDR2 is FYNNEI. The CDR3 loop spans 15 amino acids. CDR3 loop: CASSVEAGNTDTQYF. The CDR3 bases are TGTGCCAGCAGTGTAGAAGCGGGAAACACAGATACGCAGTATTTT.

The CDR3 spells CAWRLSSYNSPLHF. For the CDR3, the DNA is TGTGCCTGGAGGCTTAGCTCCTATAATTCACCCCTCCACTTT. The J gene is TRBJ1-6, the V gene TRBV30; D call uncertain. CDR1 and CDR2 (germline): GTSNPN, SVGIG (reference sequence). This CDR3 region has 14 residues. The V end lost 3 bases, the J end lost 0 bases, and 6 bases lay between the germline ends.

The chain couples TRBV2 to TRBJ2-3; possibly TRBD2 for D (6 bases). Deletions cut 7 bases from V and 1 base from J, with 12 bases between. CDR1 and CDR2 from the germline V gene are SNHLY and FYNNEI. This CDR3 has 14 residues. CDR3 sequence (DNA): TGTGCCAGCACAGGCGGAGGGGGCACAGATACGCAGTATTTT. It translates to CASTGGGGTDTQYF.

J is TRBJ1-1 and V is TRBV29-1; D is undetermined. V was trimmed by 5 bases and J by 3 bases, leaving 13 bases between them. Germline assignment: CDR1 SQVTM and CDR2 ANQGSEA. This CDR3 is 13 amino acids long. The CDR3 sequence: CSVNEGGYTEAFF. The CDR3 nucleotides read TGCAGCGTTAATGAAGGAGGTTACACTGAAGCTTTCTTT. The whole variable domain, filled in from reference TRBV29-1 and TRBJ1-1, reads SAVISQKPSRDICQRGTSLTIQCQVDSQVTMMFWYRQQPGQSLTLIATANQGSEATYESGFVIDKFPISRPNLTFSTLTVSNMSPEDSSIYLCSVNEGGYTEAFFGQGTRLTVV.

The chain employs TRBV19 and TRBJ1-2; tentatively, D is TRBD1 (6 bases). Germline V gives CDR1 LNHDA, CDR2 SQIVND (reference sequence). The CDR3 runs to 16 residues. V lost 3 bases and J 0 bases, leaving 14 bases between the germline ends. The DNA of the CDR3 is TGTGCCAGTAGTATGGGACAAAAAATAGCTAACTATGGCTACACCTTC. It encodes CASSMGQKIANYGYTF.

This chain links TRBV2 with TRBJ2-1, with 8 bases that match TRBD1. Trimming took 7 bases from V and 4 from J; bases not matched to a gene: 9. Germline CDR1 and CDR2: SNHLY and FYNNEI. This CDR3 has 15 residues. The CDR3 bases are TGTGCCAGCAAAAAACAGGGGGTGGAGTACAATGAGCAGTTCTTC. It translates to CASKKQGVEYNEQFF.